These 28 T cell receptor beta chains originate from one sample sequenced in a study of breast tumors, draining lymph nodes, adjacent tissues. TCRdb analysed the multiplex PCR reads with MiXCR anew, one entry per CDR3 protein. Of more than 10,000 distinct CDR3 sequences detected, 62% appear once; the ten largest clones hold under 55%. The specimen was tumor-adjacent breast tissue. The source of these receptors is a female donor with breast cancer. Some clones in this sample may be carry-over from other donors' samples.

A note on this clonotype: Germline is not matched at one junction end, which may reflect a read error. The chain couples TRBV7-3 to TRBJ2-3, with TRBD2 identical over 7 bases. The germline gives CDR1 SGHTA, CDR2 FQGTGA. This CDR3 has 16 residues. The CDR3, as DNA: TGTGCCAGCAGCTTAAGGGGAGGGGCCAGCACAGATACGCAGTACTTT. Its protein is CASSLRGGASTDTQYF.

The chain recombines TRBV3-1 with TRBJ1-6; D call uncertain. Trimming pared 4 bases from V and 5 bases from J, leaving 6 bases between. Germline V gene lookup returns CDR1 LGHDT and CDR2 YNNKEL (reference sequence). The CDR3 covers 13 residues. The CDR3 DNA sequence: TGTGCCAGCAGCCTAACCGATAATTCACCCCTCCACTTT. Its translation: CASSLTDNSPLHF.

The sample holds many counts of this clonotype. This sequence joins TRBV9 and TRBJ2-3, with TRBD2 matching over 9 bases. Germline V gives CDR1 SGDLS, CDR2 YYNGEE. There are 15 residues in the CDR3. The ends lost 1 base at V and 3 bases at J; junction bases unmatched: 3. The CDR3 loop is CASSVLAGPTDTQYF. The CDR3, as DNA: TGTGCCAGCAGCGTACTAGCGGGACCAACAGATACGCAGTATTTT.

V gene TRBV2 combines with J gene TRBJ2-5; TRBD1 or TRBD2 may be the D gene (5 bases each). Germline V CDR1 and CDR2: SNHLY, FYNNEI. The CDR3 has 16 residues. Deletions cut 3 bases from V and 2 bases from J, with 16 bases between. CDR3 sequence: CASSDGPRGGQETQYF. CDR3 nucleotides: TGTGCCAGCAGTGATGGCCCTCGGGGCGGACAAGAGACCCAGTACTTC.

This chain joins TRBV29-1 and TRBJ2-5, with D uncertain. Trimming removed 7 bases at V and 2 bases at J, with 5 bases between. The CDR3 is made up of 10 amino acids. CDR1 and CDR2 from the germline V gene are SQVTM and ANQGSEA. CDR3 bases: TGCAGCGCGAAGCAAGAGACCCAGTACTTC. It yields the protein CSAKQETQYF.

The chain has TRBV19 and TRBJ2-3, with 8 bases lining up with TRBD1. The CDR3 has 14 residues. J was trimmed by 4 bases and V by 6 bases; bases with no gene match: 6. Germline values: CDR1 LNHDA, CDR2 SQIVND (reference sequence). DNA for the CDR3: TGTGCCAGTAGAAACCTACAGGGGGCAGATACGCAGTATTTT. Translation gives CASRNLQGADTQYF. Complete variable domain (other parts from reference TRBV19 and TRBJ2-3): DGGITQSPKYLFRKEGQNVTLSCEQNLNHDAMYWYRQDPGQGLRLIYYSQIVNDFQKGDIAEGYSVSREKKESFPLTVTSAQKNPTAFYLCASRNLQGADTQYFGPGTRLTVL.

The sample holds many counts of this clonotype. The CDR3 spells CASQPSRTPTGELFF. Here the CDR3 DNA reads TGTGCCAGCCAACCTTCTCGGACTCCAACCGGGGAGCTGTTTTTT. This sequence joins TRBV7-2 and TRBJ2-2; possibly TRBD2 for D (5 bases). CDR1 and CDR2 (germline): SGHTA, FQGNSA. The CDR3 sequence is 15 residues long. Trimming shortened V by 8 bases and J by 5 bases, and 18 bases separated the two germline ends. Full variable domain (missing parts from reference TRBV7-2 and TRBJ2-2): GAGVSQSPSNKVTEKGKDVELRCDPISGHTALYWYRQSLGQGLEFLIYFQGNSAPDKSGLPSDRFSAERTGGSVSTLTIQRTQQEDSAVYLCASQPSRTPTGELFFGEGSRLTVL.

This clonotype has a count of ten or more. V gene TRBV3-1 combines with J gene TRBJ1-6, with a possible D match to TRBD1 (5 bases). Between the trimmed V and J ends, which lost 6 bases and 6 bases, there was a span of 15 bases. Germline V lookup: CDR1 LGHDT, CDR2 YNNKEL (reference sequence). This CDR3 contains 15 residues. The CDR3 nucleotides are TGTGCCAGCAGAGATGGCGGGACGTCTAATTCACCCCTCCACTTT. Protein product: CASRDGGTSNSPLHF.

This chain links TRBV4-2 with TRBJ2-7; D may be TRBD1 (5 bases). The germline V and J ends were trimmed by 1 base and 6 bases, with 10 bases remaining between them. Germline V gives CDR1 LGHNA, CDR2 YNFKEQ. CDR3 size: 13 residues. CDR3 loop: CASSQGNQGEQYF. CDR3 nucleotide sequence: TGTGCCAGCAGCCAAGGTAACCAGGGCGAGCAGTACTTC.

The J gene is TRBJ1-4, the V gene TRBV5-1; tentatively, D is TRBD1 (6 bases). This CDR3 contains 16 residues. V gave up 0 bases and J gave up 4 bases, with 13 bases separating them. Germline V gene data show CDR1 as SGHRS and CDR2 as YFSETQ. CDR3 coding DNA: TGCGCCAGCAGCTTGGGGCGAGGGGGACTTAATGAAAAACTGTTTTTT. Its translation: CASSLGRGGLNEKLFF.

Of note for this clonotype: A much bigger clone sits one base away, suggesting this may be a read error. The chain employs TRBV6-2 or TRBV6-3 and TRBJ2-2; a weak D match, TRBD2 (6 bases). CDR3 size: 15 residues. Trimming removed 7 bases from V and 4 bases from J, with 16 bases in between. Germline-derived CDR1 and CDR2 are MNHEY and SVGEGT. CDR3 protein: CASTQWGDATGELFF. CDR3 in DNA: TGTGCCAGCACTCAGTGGGGGGACGCCACCGGGGAGCTGTTTTTT.

This chain connects TRBV19 to TRBJ1-5, with 7 nucleotides matching TRBD1. The CDR3 is 15 residues long. Per the germline V gene, CDR1 is LNHDA and CDR2 is SQIVND (reference sequence). Unmatched junction bases numbered 6, after V lost 5 bases and J lost 2 bases. The CDR3 spells CASSLQGIGNQPQHF. In DNA form, the CDR3 reads TGTGCCAGTAGTTTACAGGGGATTGGCAATCAGCCCCAGCATTTT.

This clonotype appeared a single time. CDR3 amino acids: CASSLDPSLGSEQYF. CDR3 DNA sequence: TGTGCCAGCAGCTTAGACCCCTCCCTGGGCTCCGAGCAGTACTTC. This chain joins TRBV11-2 and TRBJ2-7; D is unclear. The V and J ends lost 0 bases and 6 bases respectively, with 15 bases between them. Germline CDR1 SGHAT, CDR2 FQNNGV. The CDR3 is 15 amino acids.

Turning to this clonotype: A read error may produce the germline difference seen at one junction end. The chain is built from TRBV20-1 and TRBJ2-5, with TRBD2 as a possible D gene (6 bases). From germline, CDR1 is DFQATT and CDR2 SNEGSKA (reference sequence). This CDR3 region has 11 residues. The CDR3 protein is CSASRGRGVSF. The CDR3 region has the DNA TGCAGTGCTAGTAGAGGGCGGGGTGTCTCCTTC.

The V gene is TRBV20-1, the J gene TRBJ2-7; 10 bases fit TRBD2. The CDR3 is 16 residues long. Germline loops: CDR1 DFQATT, CDR2 SNEGSKA (reference sequence). V gave up 4 bases and J gave up 4 bases; unmatched junction bases: 13. The CDR3: CSANPLGASGSYEQYF. The CDR3 DNA is TGCAGTGCTAACCCTCTGGGGGCTAGCGGGAGTTACGAGCAGTACTTC.

The V call is TRBV13, the J call TRBJ1-2; no clear D gene. Trimming took 1 base from V and 0 from J, leaving 9 bases between them. Germline CDR1 and CDR2: PRHDT and FYEKMQ (reference sequence). The CDR3 loop spans 15 amino acids. As DNA, the CDR3 is TGTGCCAGCAGCTTAGTTGACGGATCTAACTATGGCTACACCTTC. This translates into CASSLVDGSNYGYTF.

This clonotype was detected ten times or more. This chain links TRBV7-3 with TRBJ2-1; D is unclear. Trimming shortened V by 2 bases and J by 8 bases, and 10 bases separated the two germline ends. Germline CDR1 SGHTA, CDR2 FQGTGA. This CDR3 has 13 residues. CDR3 coding DNA: TGTGCCAGCAGCTTAGTAGGCCGGGATGAGCAGTTCTTC. It specifies CASSLVGRDEQFF.

This clonotype occurred many times. The chain has TRBV19 and TRBJ1-2; no firm D call. Germline-derived CDR1 and CDR2 are LNHDA and SQIVND (reference sequence). The ends were cut back, 4 bases at V and 5 bases at J, with 8 bases in the middle. This CDR3 comprises 12 residues. CDR3 sequence: CASSTGPYGYTF. DNA for the CDR3: TGTGCCAGTAGTACAGGACCGTATGGCTACACCTTC.

By share of the sample, this clonotype is medium-sized. The chain employs TRBV10-3 and TRBJ2-5; D remains ambiguous. The CDR3 length is 11 residues. Germline CDR1 and CDR2: ENHRY and SYGVKD. V gave up 2 bases and J gave up 5 bases, with 3 bases separating them. The CDR3 loop reads CAISERETQYF. CDR3 DNA sequence: TGTGCCATCAGTGAGCGGGAGACCCAGTACTTC.

To note about this clonotype: The CDR3 does not close with the conserved phenylalanine or tryptophan, likely indicating a read error. V gene TRBV28 combines with J gene TRBJ1-1; D is unresolved. This CDR3 spans 13 amino acids. Germline CDR1 reads MDHEN; CDR2 reads SYDVKM. With 3 bases removed from V and 0 bases from J, the gap between germline ends came to 5 bases. In nucleotides, the CDR3 is TGTGCCAGCAGTTTGGGGATGAACACTGAAGCTTTCTTG. It translates to CASSLGMNTEAFL.

This clonotype was recorded many times. This chain joins TRBV4-3 and TRBJ2-5; D not resolved. CDR1 LGHNA and CDR2 YSLEER come from the germline V gene. Trimming cost V 0 bases and J 4 bases, with 12 bases left between them. This CDR3 has 15 amino acids. The CDR3 sequence: CASSQDLGSGETQYF. The CDR3 DNA reads TGCGCCAGCAGCCAAGATTTAGGCTCGGGAGAGACCCAGTACTTC.

The chain couples TRBV7-9 to TRBJ1-1; D is ambiguous. The germline V gene has CDR1 SEHNR and CDR2 FQNEAQ (reference sequence). The CDR3 is made up of 16 amino acids. V was shortened by 5 bases and J by 1 base, with 17 bases between the two germline ends. Written as DNA, the CDR3 is TGTGCCAGCAGCAAAGGCGAGGTCAGCCCGAACACTGAAGCTTTCTTT. This encodes CASSKGEVSPNTEAFF.

This clonotype was counted at least ten times. The chain carries TRBV27 and TRBJ2-5; D possibly corresponds to TRBD1 (5 bases). The CDR3 covers 14 residues. The V gene's germline CDR1 is MNHEY and CDR2 SMNVEV (reference sequence). V was trimmed by 8 bases and J by 2 bases, leaving 15 bases between them. The CDR3 bases are TGTGCCAGCTCGGCTTGGGGCGGTCAAGAGACCCAGTACTTC. This gives the protein CASSAWGGQETQYF.

Many counts were recorded for this clonotype. A much larger clone differs by one base, so this may be a read error. The chain links TRBV20-1 to TRBJ2-7, with TRBD2 matching over 7 bases. Germline V gene data show CDR1 as DFQATT and CDR2 as SNEGSKA (reference sequence). The CDR3 is 15 amino acids. With 4 bases clipped from V and 2 bases from J, the junction kept 11 bases outside the gene matches. The CDR3 region has the DNA TGCAGTGCTAACACTCCTGCGGGAGCGGCCTACGAGCAGTACTTC. Residues: CSANTPAGAAYEQYF.

Note on this clonotype: One end of the junction does not line up with germline, which may come from a read error. The CDR3 sequence is CATSTEAGNSPPHF. DNA of the CDR3: TGTGCCACCAGCACAGAGGCTGGAAATTCACCCCCCCACTTT. The rearrangement joins TRBV15 to TRBJ1-6, with D unresolved. Germline CDR1 and CDR2: LNHNV and YYDKDF (reference sequence). CDR3 length: 14 residues. The variable domain in full, with the rest retrieved from reference TRBV15 and TRBJ1-6, is DAMVIQNPRYQVTQFGKPVTLSCSQTLNHNVMYWYQQKSSQAPKLLFHYYDKDFNNEADTPDNFQSRRPNTSFCFLDIRSPGLGDTAMYLCATSTEAGNSPPHFGNGTRLTVT.

The rearrangement joins TRBV28 to TRBJ2-4; D may be TRBD1 (5 bases). This CDR3 is built from 15 residues. Germline loops: CDR1 MDHEN, CDR2 SYDVKM. V shed 6 bases and J shed 0 bases, with 12 bases lying between them. CDR3 protein: CASRPLGLAKNIQYF. The CDR3 DNA reads TGTGCCAGCAGGCCACTGGGGCTAGCCAAAAACATTCAGTACTTC. Based on the CDR3 plus reference TRBV28 and TRBJ2-4, the full variable domain is DVKVTQSSRYLVKRTGEKVFLECVQDMDHENMFWYRQDPGLGLRLIYFSYDVKMKEKGDIPEGYSVSREKKERFSLILESASTNQTSMYLCASRPLGLAKNIQYFGAGTRLSVL.

This clonotype was seen at least ten times. The chain joins TRBV30 to TRBJ2-5; D ambiguous. V shed 3 bases and J shed 4 bases, with 9 bases lying between them. Germline V CDR1 and CDR2: GTSNPN, SVGIG (reference sequence). The CDR3 is 12 residues long. The chain's CDR3 is CAWRAPPETQYF. The CDR3 region has the DNA TGTGCCTGGAGAGCCCCCCCAGAGACCCAGTACTTC.

The table lists this clonotype with many counts. At one end the junction does not follow the germline gene, possibly because of a read error. The chain has TRBV6-1 and TRBJ1-2, with D uncertain. The CDR3 covers 13 residues. Germline CDR1 and CDR2: MNHNS and SASEGT. The CDR3 here is CASSQRRNYGYAF. CDR3 coding DNA: TGTGCCAGCAGTCAGAGGCGGAACTATGGCTACGCCTTC.